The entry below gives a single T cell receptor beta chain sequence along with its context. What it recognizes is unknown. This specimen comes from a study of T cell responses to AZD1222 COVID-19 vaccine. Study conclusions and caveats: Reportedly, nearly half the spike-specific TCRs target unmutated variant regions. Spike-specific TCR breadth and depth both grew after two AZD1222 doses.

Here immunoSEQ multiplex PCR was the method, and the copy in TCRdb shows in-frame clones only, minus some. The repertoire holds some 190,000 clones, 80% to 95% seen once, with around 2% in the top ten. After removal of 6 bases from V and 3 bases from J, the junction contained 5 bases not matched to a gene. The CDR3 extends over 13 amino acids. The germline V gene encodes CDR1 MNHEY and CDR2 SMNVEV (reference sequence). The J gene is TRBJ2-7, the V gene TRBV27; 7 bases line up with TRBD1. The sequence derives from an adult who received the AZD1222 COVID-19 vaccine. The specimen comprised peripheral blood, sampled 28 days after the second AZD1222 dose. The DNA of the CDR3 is TGTGCCAGCAGGGGGGACAGCTTCTACGAGCAGTACTTC. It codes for CASRGDSFYEQYF.